One sample yielded the 21 T cell receptor beta chains listed below, sequenced in a study of response to subunit inactivated influenza vaccine. Via MiXCR, TCRdb re-called the RT-PCR reads, giving one row per CDR3 protein. The sample includes 550,000 to 650,000 distinct CDR3 sequences, approximately 10% of them seen just once. This specimen consisted of PBMCs from blood, obtained on the day of vaccination. The receptors come from a man aged 50 or older who received an inactivated influenza vaccine.

The chain joins TRBV20-1 to TRBJ2-2; weak D call: TRBD1 (6 bases). Trimming took 3 bases from V and 6 from J, leaving 11 bases between them. Germline V lookup: CDR1 DFQATT, CDR2 SNEGSKA (reference sequence). This CDR3 has 13 amino acids. The CDR3 DNA follows: TGCAGTGCTAGGGGGGCGGTGGCCGGGGAGCTGTTTTTT. This codes for CSARGAVAGELFF.

The table lists this clonotype with a few counts. The chain uses TRBV4-1 and TRBJ2-3; 15 nucleotides align to TRBD2. V trimming: 3 bases; J trimming: 5 bases; junction bases outside the gene matches: 3. The CDR3 has 16 residues. Germline V CDR1 and CDR2: MGHRA, YSYEKL. CDR3 amino acids: CASSQWTSGGEDTQYF. DNA for the CDR3: TGCGCCAGCAGCCAGTGGACTAGCGGGGGGGAAGATACGCAGTATTTT.

The chain carries TRBV4-1 and TRBJ2-7; D uncertain. Deletions cut 0 bases from V and 0 bases from J, with 15 bases between. The CDR3 has 17 amino acids. From germline, CDR1 is MGHRA and CDR2 YSYEKL. The CDR3 protein is CASSQDLGGSISYEQYF. The CDR3 DNA is TGCGCCAGCAGCCAAGATCTTGGCGGTAGCATCTCCTACGAGCAGTACTTC.

This clonotype appeared a few times. CDR3 DNA sequence: TGTGCCACCAGCAGAAAATCGGCAGGGGTGGGTCAGCCCCAGCATTTT. Translation gives CATSRKSAGVGQPQHF. The chain carries TRBV15 and TRBJ1-5, with D possibly TRBD1 on 6 matching bases. The CDR3 spans 16 residues. Germline CDR1 is LNHNV and CDR2 is YYDKDF (reference sequence). Trimming removed 2 bases from V and 6 bases from J, with 17 bases in between.

This clonotype was seen a few times. The chain is built from TRBV10-3 and TRBJ2-5; TRBD1 agrees at 8 bases. CDR3 length equals 14 residues. The trim removed 1 base at V and 4 bases at J, leaving 2 bases unmatched. The germline V gene encodes CDR1 ENHRY and CDR2 SYGVKD. The CDR3 nucleotides are TGTGCCATCAGTGAGTACGACAGGGGAGAGACCCAGTACTTC. Protein sequence: CAISEYDRGETQYF.

The chain couples TRBV6-6 to TRBJ1-1, with TRBD1 matching 7 bases. Germline trimming cut 9 bases from V and 3 bases from J; bases unmatched to any gene: 7. The CDR3 consists of 13 residues. Germline V gene data show CDR1 as MNHNY and CDR2 as SVGAGI (reference sequence). The CDR3 DNA reads as TGTGCCAGTACAGGGGTAGGCGACACTGAAGCTTTCTTT. It codes for CASTGVGDTEAFF.

The sample holds a few counts of this clonotype. The V gene is TRBV5-1, the J gene TRBJ1-5; D may be TRBD1 (6 bases). Trimming removed 4 bases from V and 5 bases from J, with 10 bases in between. The CDR3 is 13 amino acids. Germline CDR1 and CDR2: SGHRS and YFSETQ. The CDR3 sequence is CASSPDSYQPQHF. In nucleotides, the CDR3 is TGCGCCAGCAGCCCGGACAGTTATCAGCCCCAGCATTTT.

Worth noting for this clonotype: This may arise from a read error, as a much more abundant clone is one base away. V is TRBV29-1 and J is TRBJ2-7; maybe TRBD1 (6 bases). The CDR3 contains 14 residues. Germline CDR1 reads SQVTM; CDR2 reads ANQGSEA. In DNA form, the CDR3 reads TGCAACGTTGCCCCTTTGACAGGAACCTACGAGCAGTACTTC. This encodes CNVAPLTGTYEQYF.

This clonotype was seen only a few times. V is TRBV7-2 and J is TRBJ2-7; 8 bases fit TRBD2. V lost 5 bases and J lost 3; bases outside the gene matches: 6. The CDR3 spans 14 residues. CDR1 is SGHTA and CDR2 is FQGNSA in the germline V gene. CDR3 sequence (DNA): TGTGCCAGCAGCGCCTCCGGGACTAGCTACGAGCAGTACTTC. Translation: CASSASGTSYEQYF.

This clonotype was detected only a few times. The rearrangement joins TRBV28 to TRBJ2-1; no clear D gene. The V end lost 5 bases, the J end lost 4 bases, and 18 bases lay between the germline ends. The CDR3 has 16 residues. The germline CDR1 and CDR2 sequences are MDHEN and SYDVKM. In DNA form, the CDR3 reads TGTGCCAGCAGTCTGTACAGTGTAGGGCCGTACAATGAGCAGTTCTTC. Protein sequence: CASSLYSVGPYNEQFF.

This clonotype was seen only a few times. The J gene is TRBJ2-7, the V gene TRBV15; D call uncertain. Trimming left V 1 base short and J 3 bases short, with 13 bases between. Germline CDR1 and CDR2: LNHNV and YYDKDF (reference sequence). The length of the CDR3 is 15 residues. Here the CDR3 DNA reads TGTGCCACCAGCAGAGGTATCGGCCCATTCTACGAGCAGTACTTC. Translated, it gives CATSRGIGPFYEQYF.

This chain uses TRBV11-2 with TRBJ1-4; a possible D gene is TRBD1 (5 bases). CDR1 is SGHAT, CDR2 FQNNGV, per germline. V was clipped by 5 bases and J by 8 bases, with 18 bases between them. The CDR3 has 15 residues. The CDR3 protein is CASSATGTPLEKLFF. CDR3 coding DNA: TGTGCCAGCAGCGCGACCGGGACGCCTCTCGAAAAACTGTTTTTT.

This sequence joins TRBV18 and TRBJ2-6, with a weak D call TRBD2 (5 bases). Trimming stripped 4 bases from V and 0 bases from J, with 10 bases between. CDR3 size: 16 residues. Germline CDR1 reads KGHSH; CDR2 reads LQKENI. The CDR3 nucleotides are TGTGCCAGCTCACTGACACGGGACTCTGGGGCCAACGTCCTGACTTTC. It codes for CASSLTRDSGANVLTF.

The chain couples TRBV7-3 to TRBJ1-1; D gene uncertain. Germline CDR1 is SGHTA and CDR2 is FQGTGA. The V gene lost 0 bases and the J gene lost 6 bases, with 11 bases spanning the gap. The CDR3 contains 14 residues. The CDR3 loop reads CASSLTGQPSEAFF. DNA of the CDR3: TGTGCCAGCAGCTTAACTGGGCAGCCATCTGAAGCTTTCTTT. Full variable domain (rest looked up from reference TRBV7-3 and TRBJ1-1): GAGVSQTPSNKVTEKGKYVELRCDPISGHTALYWYRQSLGQGPEFLIYFQGTGAADDSGLPNDRFFAVRPEGSVSTLKIQRTERGDSAVYLCASSLTGQPSEAFFGQGTRLTVV.

This clonotype was detected ten times or more. The chain joins TRBV7-9 to TRBJ2-7; D gene unclear. The germline V gene has CDR1 SEHNR and CDR2 FQNEAQ (reference sequence). Trimming took 3 bases from V and 3 from J, leaving 6 bases between them. The CDR3 sequence is 12 residues long. The CDR3 coding sequence is TGTGCCAGCAGCTTGGACCTCTACGAGCAGTACTTC. It codes for CASSLDLYEQYF.

The chain links TRBV4-3 to TRBJ2-5; D may correspond to TRBD1 or TRBD2 (6 bases each). The V gene's germline CDR1 is LGHNA and CDR2 YSLEER. The CDR3 totals 14 residues. The V end was cut by 1 base, the J end by 10 bases, with 16 bases between. CDR3 protein: CASSQVTGEGVQYF. DNA of the CDR3: TGCGCCAGCAGCCAAGTAACGGGAGAGGGGGTCCAGTACTTC.

This clonotype was counted many times. This chain connects TRBV12-3 or TRBV12-4 to TRBJ2-1; weak D call: TRBD1 (6 bases). The CDR3 totals 15 residues. The V end lost 2 bases, the J end lost 8 bases, and 16 bases lay between the germline ends. The CDR3 DNA reads as TGTGCCAGCAGTTTATCAGGGGCTAACGTCTATGAGCAGTTCTTC. It codes for CASSLSGANVYEQFF.

In its sample, this clonotype was seen many times. The rearrangement links TRBV5-1 to TRBJ2-1; D ambiguous. This CDR3 has 15 amino acids. Trimming took 0 bases from V and 1 from J, leaving 8 bases between them. Germline loops: CDR1 SGHRS, CDR2 YFSETQ. In nucleotides, the CDR3 is TGCGCCAGCAGCTTGGTTGGGATTTCCTACAATGAGCAGTTCTTC. This codes for CASSLVGISYNEQFF. Using reference TRBV5-1 and TRBJ2-1 for the parts outside the CDR3, the full variable domain is KAGVTQTPRYLIKTRGQQVTLSCSPISGHRSVSWYQQTPGQGLQFLFEYFSETQRNKGNFPGRFSGRQFSNSRSEMNVSTLELGDSALYLCASSLVGISYNEQFFGPGTRLTVL.

This chain connects TRBV4-1 to TRBJ2-1, with 7 bases that match TRBD1. Germline V gives CDR1 MGHRA, CDR2 YSYEKL. With 0 bases clipped from V and 2 bases from J, the junction kept 4 bases outside the gene matches. The CDR3 contains 16 residues. CDR3 loop: CASSQEGQNPYNEQFF. The CDR3 DNA reads as TGCGCCAGCAGCCAAGAGGGACAGAATCCCTACAATGAGCAGTTCTTC.

The V call is TRBV11-2, the J call TRBJ2-7, with 7 nucleotides matching TRBD1. The CDR3 sequence is 18 residues long. Germline trimming cut 3 bases from V and 0 bases from J; bases unmatched to any gene: 14. The germline CDR1 and CDR2 sequences are SGHAT and FQNNGV. The CDR3 nucleotides read TGTGCCAGCAGCTTTATCGGGGACAGAGGGACACCCTCCTACGAGCAGTACTTC. Encoded protein: CASSFIGDRGTPSYEQYF.

The CDR3 is CASSQDRGTGWYEQFF. The CDR3 coding sequence is TGCGCCAGCAGCCAAGACAGGGGGACCGGGTGGTATGAGCAGTTCTTC. The genes are TRBV4-3 and TRBJ2-1, with 7 positions matching TRBD1. The germline V gene encodes CDR1 LGHNA and CDR2 YSLEER. CDR3 length: 16 amino acids. Unmatched junction bases numbered 10, after V lost 0 bases and J lost 8 bases.